This T cell receptor (beta chain) derives from a study of technical replicates of blood from a few donors. Profiling relied on immunoSEQ multiplex PCR, and the TCRdb table lists in-frame clones only, not all of them. The sample holds 74,000 or so clones, around 96% seen once. CDR1 and CDR2 (germline): MNHEY, SMNVEV (reference sequence). The CDR3 has 14 amino acids. V was pared by 2 bases and J by 4 bases, with 9 bases between. Concerning this clone: At the DNA level, this CDR3 is encoded by other sequences in the same sample as well.

Sequenced material: T cells isolated from PBMCs. The chain employs TRBV27 and TRBJ1-5, with D possibly being TRBD1 (6 bases). The TCR comes from a human donor in good health. CDR3 in amino acids: CASSLVQGNQPQHF. The CDR3 coding sequence is TGTGCCAGCAGTTTAGTACAGGGAAATCAGCCCCAGCATTTT.